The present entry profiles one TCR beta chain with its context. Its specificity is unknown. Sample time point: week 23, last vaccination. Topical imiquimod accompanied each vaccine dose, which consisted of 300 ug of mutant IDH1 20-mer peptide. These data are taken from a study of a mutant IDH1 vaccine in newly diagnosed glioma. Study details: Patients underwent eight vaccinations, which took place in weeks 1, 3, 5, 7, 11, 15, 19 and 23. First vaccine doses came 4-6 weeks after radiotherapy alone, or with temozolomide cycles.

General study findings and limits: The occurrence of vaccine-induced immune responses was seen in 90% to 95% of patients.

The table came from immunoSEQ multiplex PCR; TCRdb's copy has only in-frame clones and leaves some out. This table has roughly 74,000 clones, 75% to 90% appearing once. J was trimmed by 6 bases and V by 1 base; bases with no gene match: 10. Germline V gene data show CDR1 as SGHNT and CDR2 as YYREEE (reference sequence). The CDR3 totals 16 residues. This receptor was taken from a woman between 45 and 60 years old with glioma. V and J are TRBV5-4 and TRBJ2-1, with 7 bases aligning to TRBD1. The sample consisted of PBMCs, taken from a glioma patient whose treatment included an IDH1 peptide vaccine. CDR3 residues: CASSLLTGAVSNEQFF. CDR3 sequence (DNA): TGTGCCAGCAGCTTGCTAACAGGGGCGGTCAGCAATGAGCAGTTCTTC.